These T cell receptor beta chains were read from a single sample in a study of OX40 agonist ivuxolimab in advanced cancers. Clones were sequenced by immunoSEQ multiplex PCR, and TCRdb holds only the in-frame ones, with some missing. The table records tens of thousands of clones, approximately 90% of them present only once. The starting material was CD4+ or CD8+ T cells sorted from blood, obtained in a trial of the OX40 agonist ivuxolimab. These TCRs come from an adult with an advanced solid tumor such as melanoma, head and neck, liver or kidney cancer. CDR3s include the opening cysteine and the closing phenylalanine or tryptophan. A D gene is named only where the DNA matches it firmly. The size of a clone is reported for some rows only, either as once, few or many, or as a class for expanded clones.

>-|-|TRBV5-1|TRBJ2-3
TGCGCCAGCAGCTCCGGCCGAGGGACAGATACGCAGTATTTT
CASSSGRGTDTQYF
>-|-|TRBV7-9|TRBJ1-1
TGTGCCAGCAGCTTGACGGGAAACACTGAAGCTTTCTTT
CASSLTGNTEAFF
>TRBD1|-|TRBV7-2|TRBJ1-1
TGTGCCAGCAGCTTACAGGGGGCCGTCGTTGAAGCTTTCTTT
CASSLQGAVVEAFF
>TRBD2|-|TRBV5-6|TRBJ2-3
TGTGCCAGCGAGGCTAGCGGGAGAAAAAGAGATGCAGATACGCAGTATTTT
CASEASGRKRDADTQYF
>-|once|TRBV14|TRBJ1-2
TGTGCCAGCAGCCAAGATGCGGGGGACTATGGCTACACCTTC
CASSQDAGDYGYTF
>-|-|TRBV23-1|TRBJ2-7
TGCGCCAGCAGTCAACCGTGGGACAAGGGGAACTCCTACGAGCAGTACTTC
CASSQPWDKGNSYEQYF
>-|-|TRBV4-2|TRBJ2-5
TGTGCCAGCAGCCAGGGGGAGACAGCTCTCCTCCAAGAGACCCAGTACTTC
CASSQGETALLQETQYF
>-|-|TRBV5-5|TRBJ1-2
TGTGCCAGCAGTGGGGTCCCAGGGGAAAACTATGGCTACACCTTC
CASSGVPGENYGYTF
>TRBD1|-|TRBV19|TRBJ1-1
TGTGCCAGTAGTCACAGGGGGGCCCCCACTGAAGCTTTCTTT
CASSHRGAPTEAFF
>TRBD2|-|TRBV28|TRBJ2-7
TGTGCCAGCAGTTTTGGCGGGAGGTTCAACGAGCAGTACTTC
CASSFGGRFNEQYF
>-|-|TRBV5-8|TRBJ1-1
TGTGCCAGCAGCTTGGCCCCGAGTGAAGCTTTCTTT
CASSLAPSEAFF
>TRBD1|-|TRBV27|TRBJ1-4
TGTGCCAGCAGTTTACAACCCGATACAGGGGCAACTAATGAAAAACTGTTTTTT
CASSLQPDTGATNEKLFF
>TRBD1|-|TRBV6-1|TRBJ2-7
TGTGCCAGCAGTGATGGACAGGGTGGGCCCTACGAGCAGTACTTC
CASSDGQGGPYEQYF
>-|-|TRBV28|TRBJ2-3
TGTGCCAGCAGTACAAGGACAGTCCCCACAGATACGCAGTATTTT
CASSTRTVPTDTQYF
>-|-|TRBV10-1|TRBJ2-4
TGCGCCAGCAGTGAAAAAGCTGGACAGCCCGGAGACATTCAGTACTTC
CASSEKAGQPGDIQYF
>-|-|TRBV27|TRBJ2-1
TGTGCCAGCAGATGGACGGGACTTAACTCCTACAATGAGCAGTTCTTC
CASRWTGLNSYNEQFF
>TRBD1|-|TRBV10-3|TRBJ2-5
TGTGCCATCAGTCCGCCCGGACAGGGGCAAGAGACCCAGTACTTC
CAISPPGQGQETQYF
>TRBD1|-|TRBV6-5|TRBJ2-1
TGTGCCAGCAGTTACGGGACAGACAATGAGCAGTTCTTC
CASSYGTDNEQFF
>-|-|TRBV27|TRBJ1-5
TGTGCCAGCAGTTTATCCGACGGAATCAATCAGCCCCAGCATTTT
CASSLSDGINQPQHF
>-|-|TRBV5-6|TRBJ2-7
TGTGCCAGCAGCTTGGGTGGAAGGAACGAGCAGTACTTC
CASSLGGRNEQYF
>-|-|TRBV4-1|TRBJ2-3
TGCGCCAGCAGCCAAGCCTGGGTTAGCACAGATACGCAGTATTTT
CASSQAWVSTDTQYF
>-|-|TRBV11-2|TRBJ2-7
TGTGCCAGCAGCTCTGGCAACTCCTACGAGCAGTACTTC
CASSSGNSYEQYF
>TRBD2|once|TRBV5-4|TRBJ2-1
TGTGCCAGCAGCTCCGGGCGGGGGGGTGGATATGAGCAGTTCTTC
CASSSGRGGGYEQFF
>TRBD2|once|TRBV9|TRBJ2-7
TGTGCCAGCAGCCAGGGGACTAGCGTGGCCTACGAGCAGTACTTC
CASSQGTSVAYEQYF
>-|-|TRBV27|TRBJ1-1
TGTGCCAGCAGTCTTACAGGGAACACTGAAGCTTTCTTT
CASSLTGNTEAFF
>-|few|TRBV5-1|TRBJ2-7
TGCGCCAGCAGCTTGGTCGGGGGGCCCTACGAGCAGTACTTC
CASSLVGGPYEQYF
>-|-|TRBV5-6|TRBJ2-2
TGTGCCAGCAGCCTCTGGGGCACAGGGACCGGGGAGCTGTTTTTT
CASSLWGTGTGELFF
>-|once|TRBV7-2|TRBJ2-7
TGTGCCAGCAGACTTAGCGGAACCTACGAGCAGTACTTC
CASRLSGTYEQYF
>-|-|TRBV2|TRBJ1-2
TGTGCCAGCAGTGACGGGGGTAGCTATGGCTACACCTTC
CASSDGGSYGYTF
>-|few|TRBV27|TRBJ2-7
TGTGCCAGCAGTTTTGGGGGGCTAGGGTCCTACGAGCAGTACTTC
CASSFGGLGSYEQYF
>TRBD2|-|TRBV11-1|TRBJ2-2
TGTGCCAGCAGCTTCGCCGGGGGGTCGAACACCGGGGAGCTGTTTTTT
CASSFAGGSNTGELFF
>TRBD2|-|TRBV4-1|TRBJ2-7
TGCGCCAGCAGCCAAGATTCGGGACTAGCGGCTTACGAGCAGTACTTC
CASSQDSGLAAYEQYF
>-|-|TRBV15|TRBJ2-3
TGTGCCACCAGCAGAGTTAGGTCAGATACGCAGTATTTT
CATSRVRSDTQYF
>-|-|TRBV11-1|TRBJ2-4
TGTGCCAGCAGCTTAGCGTGGGAAAACATTCAGTACTTC
CASSLAWENIQYF
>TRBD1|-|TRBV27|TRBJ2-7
TGTGCCAGCAGTTCAGGGACAGGGGGGTACGAGCAGTACTTC
CASSSGTGGYEQYF
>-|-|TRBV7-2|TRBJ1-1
TGTGCCAGCAGCTTAATTGGGGAACCTGAAGCTTTCTTT
CASSLIGEPEAFF
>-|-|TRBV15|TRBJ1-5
TGTGCCACCAGCCCTCGGAACCAGCCCCAGCATTTT
CATSPRNQPQHF
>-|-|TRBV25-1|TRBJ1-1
TGTGCCACCGAGACAGGGAACACTGAAGCTTTCTTT
CATETGNTEAFF
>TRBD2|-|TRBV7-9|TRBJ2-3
TGTGCCAGCAGCTTAGGACTAGCCAGAGATACGCAGTATTTT
CASSLGLARDTQYF